This TCR beta chain was sequenced during a study of identical twins. TCRdb fed the 5' RACE reads into MiXCR, producing one record per CDR3 protein. This table holds about 570,000 distinct CDR3 sequences, 9% to 10% found once. Germline values: CDR1 MNHEY, CDR2 SVGAGI. The CDR3 loop spans 15 amino acids. The J segment lost 4 bases and the V segment lost 2 bases, leaving 7 bases of the junction unmatched. Study-wide results and caveats: Because invariant MAIT and iNKT cells could be present, zero-insertion analyses could be partly confounded.

On this clonotype: Its antigen is still unknown.

These data are also associated with another study on yellow fever vaccine responses in identical twins.

Sequencing was performed on PBMCs. The receptor comes from a woman aged 18-35 years in good health. This rearrangement joins TRBV6-5 to TRBJ2-7, with 8 nucleotides matching TRBD2. CDR3 in DNA: TGTGCCAGCAGTTACGAGGGACTAGGGGATTACGAGCAGTACTTC. As protein: CASSYEGLGDYEQYF.